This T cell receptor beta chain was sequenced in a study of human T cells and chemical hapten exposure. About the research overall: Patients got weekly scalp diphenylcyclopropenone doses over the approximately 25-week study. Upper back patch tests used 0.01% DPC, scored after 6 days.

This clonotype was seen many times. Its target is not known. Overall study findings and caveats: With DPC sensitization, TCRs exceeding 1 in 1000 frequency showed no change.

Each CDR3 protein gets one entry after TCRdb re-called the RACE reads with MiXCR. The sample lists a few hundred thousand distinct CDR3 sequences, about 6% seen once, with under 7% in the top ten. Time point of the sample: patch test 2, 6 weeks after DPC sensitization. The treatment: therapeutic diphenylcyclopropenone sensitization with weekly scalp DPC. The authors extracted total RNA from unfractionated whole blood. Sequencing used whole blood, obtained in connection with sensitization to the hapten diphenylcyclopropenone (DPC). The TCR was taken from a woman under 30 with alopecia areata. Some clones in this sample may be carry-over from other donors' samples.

Written as DNA, the CDR3 is TGTGCCAGCAGCCGAAAGCCACAGAACACTGAAGCTTTCTTT. Amino acid sequence: CASSRKPQNTEAFF. The genes are TRBV4-2 and TRBJ1-1, with D unclear. This CDR3 contains 14 residues. Germline CDR1 LGHNA, CDR2 YNFKEQ. V was cut by 4 bases and J by 1 base, with 10 bases left in between.